The rows below give T cell receptor beta chains drawn from one sample of a study of T cells in Graves' hyperthyroidism and ophthalmopathy. Via MiXCR, TCRdb re-called the multiplex PCR reads, giving one row per CDR3 protein. The data show 400,000 to 500,000 distinct CDR3 sequences, roughly 13% seen once. Sequencing was done on a sample of blood. The source is a woman in her late teens or twenties with Graves' hyperthyroidism. Each CDR3 is given with its conserved first and last residue. Each record gives: V gene, J gene, D gene, clone size, CDR3 protein, CDR3 DNA. D genes are given only for firm matches. Not every row has a clone size; where given, it reads once, few, many or a size class.

>TRBV11-2|TRBJ2-5|NA|many
CASSLGWGGEETQYF
TGTGCCAGCAGCTTAGGATGGGGGGGCGAAGAGACCCAGTACTTC
>TRBV4-3|TRBJ1-2|NA|few
CASSQDGTGRNGYTF
TGCGCCAGCAGCCAAGATGGAACGGGGAGGAATGGCTACACCTTC
>TRBV9|TRBJ1-4|NA|NA
CASSVAGSAGYEKLFF
TGTGCCAGCAGCGTAGCCGGCAGTGCCGGGTATGAAAAACTGTTTTTT
>TRBV2|TRBJ2-1|TRBD2|many
CASRAGLAGPNEQFF
TGTGCCAGCAGGGCGGGACTAGCGGGCCCCAATGAGCAGTTCTTC
>TRBV12-5|TRBJ2-1|TRBD2|many
CASGARGLGDRQFF
TGTGCTAGTGGTGCCCGCGGACTAGGTGATAGACAGTTCTTC
>TRBV7-3|TRBJ2-2|NA|few
CASSARQDGELSF
TGTGCCAGCAGCGCCCGACAGGACGGGGAGCTGTCTTTT
>TRBV12-3/TRBV12-4|TRBJ2-1|TRBD2|many
CASSLIGLAGGGWEQFF
TGTGCCAGCAGCTTAATCGGACTAGCGGGAGGAGGGTGGGAGCAGTTCTTC
>TRBV6-4|TRBJ1-1|TRBD1|many
CASSAGQATEAFF
TGTGCCAGCAGTGCTGGACAGGCCACTGAAGCTTTCTTT
>TRBV9|TRBJ2-2|NA|NA
CASSVDGRPTGELFF
TGTGCCAGCAGCGTAGACGGGAGACCCACCGGGGAGCTGTTTTTT
>TRBV20-1|TRBJ2-2|NA|NA
CSARDAGRGQNTGELFF
TGCAGTGCTAGAGACGCGGGACGCGGACAGAACACCGGGGAGCTGTTTTTT
>TRBV20-1|TRBJ1-1|NA|NA
CSARGGHTEAFF
TGCAGTGCTCGCGGGGGACACACTGAAGCTTTCTTT
>TRBV20-1|TRBJ2-3|NA|few
CSAPRMTNKDTQYF
TGCAGTGCCCCCCGGATGACCAACAAAGATACGCAGTATTTT
>TRBV29-1|TRBJ2-7|NA|few
CSVEPGDSTTYEQYF
TGCAGCGTTGAACCCGGGGACTCAACTACCTACGAGCAGTACTTC
>TRBV7-3|TRBJ2-5|NA|many
CASSLGSGGEETQYF
TGTGCCAGCAGCTTAGGATCCGGCGGAGAAGAGACCCAGTACTTC
>TRBV5-1|TRBJ2-7|NA|NA
CASSITRGPYEQYF
TGCGCCAGCAGCATTACTAGAGGGCCCTACGAGCAGTACTTC
>TRBV15|TRBJ1-2|NA|NA
CATSARDVGRGYTF
TGTGCCACCAGCGCGCGGGACGTCGGACGGGGCTACACCTTC
>TRBV5-5|TRBJ2-1|NA|NA
CASSLTAEFHNEQFF
TGTGCCAGCAGCTTGACAGCCGAATTTCACAATGAGCAGTTCTTC
>TRBV12-3/TRBV12-4|TRBJ2-1|TRBD2|many
CASASRLAGDEQFF
TGTGCCAGCGCAAGTAGACTAGCGGGAGACGAGCAGTTCTTC
>TRBV6-1|TRBJ1-1|NA|NA
CASNERGTEAFF
TGTGCCAGCAACGAGAGGGGAACTGAAGCTTTCTTT
>TRBV28|TRBJ2-5|TRBD1|many
CASSFLNYRGGETQYF
TGTGCCAGCAGTTTTCTGAACTACAGGGGCGGTGAGACCCAGTACTTC
>TRBV5-1|TRBJ2-7|NA|few
CASSAVRDRLSYEQYF
TGCGCCAGCAGCGCGGTCCGGGACCGACTTTCCTACGAGCAGTACTTC
>TRBV18|TRBJ2-6|NA|NA
CASSPTPAGANVLTF
TGTGCCAGCTCACCAACACCCGCTGGGGCCAACGTCCTGACTTTC
>TRBV6-2/TRBV6-3|TRBJ1-2|NA|NA
CASRTTGAIYTF
TGTGCCAGCAGGACGACTGGGGCTATCTACACCTTC
>TRBV28|TRBJ1-1|NA|many
CASSLEGSRRTEAFF
TGTGCCAGCAGTTTAGAGGGGTCTAGGCGGACTGAAGCTTTCTTT
>TRBV9|TRBJ2-6|NA|few
CASSQTAARSGANVLTF
TGTGCCAGCAGCCAAACCGCGGCACGCTCTGGGGCCAACGTCCTGACTTTC
>TRBV11-2|TRBJ2-7|TRBD2|many
CASSASGSYEQYF
TGTGCCAGCAGCGCGAGCGGGAGCTACGAGCAGTACTTC
>TRBV11-1|TRBJ1-1|NA|many
CASSLGRSALSGIAFF
TGTGCCAGCAGCTTAGGGCGCAGTGCCCTTTCGGGTATCGCTTTCTTT
>TRBV5-1|TRBJ1-1|NA|few
CASSLVPGTTEAFF
TGCGCCAGCAGCTTGGTACCAGGGACCACTGAAGCTTTCTTT
>TRBV2|TRBJ1-4|NA|many
CASSEALRWSEKLFF
TGTGCCAGCAGTGAAGCGCTTCGGTGGAGTGAAAAACTGTTTTTT
>TRBV28|TRBJ2-1|NA|NA
CASSSRSTSYNEQFF
TGTGCCAGCAGTTCCCGTTCGACTAGCTACAATGAGCAGTTCTTC
>TRBV5-1|TRBJ2-1|NA|NA
CASSSAAGQHNEQFF
TGCGCCAGCAGCTCTGCTGCGGGACAGCACAATGAGCAGTTCTTC
>TRBV9|TRBJ2-3|TRBD2|many
CASSVGIAGVDFADTQYF
TGTGCCAGCAGCGTAGGGATAGCGGGAGTGGATTTTGCAGATACGCAGTATTTT